Shown below are 7 T cell receptor beta chains from a single sample sequenced in a study of beta chain features in type 1 diabetes (dated by TCRdb to 2016 to 2019). The receptor library was made with the immunoSEQ multiplex PCR assay. The High Capacity cDNA Reverse Transcription Kit was used to reverse transcribe all of the isolated RNA, meaning that expressed TCRB transcripts were what got sequenced. Here the immuneACCESS table is served through TCRdb, limited to in-frame sequences with V and J called. Missing clones are a known gap in these copies; in checked studies unresolved V genes cover under half, and the rest lacks a known reason. The sample contains 600,000 to 650,000 clones, 15% to 17% of them found a single time. The ten largest clones add up to more than 0.08% of the sample. Sequenced input: naive CD4+ T cells from blood. Taken with the paper, the label for cell subset or site translates to: true naive CD4+ T cells. The receptors shown here come from a man aged 18 to 35 in good health.

This chain connects TRBV6-1 to TRBJ1-5; D unresolved. Looked up from germline, CDR1 is MNHNS and CDR2 is SASEGT. V lost 2 bases and J lost 7, with 12 bases in between. This CDR3 comprises 14 residues. CDR3 amino acids: CASSEPGAGQPQHF. The CDR3 DNA is TGTGCCAGCAGTGAACCGGGAGCTGGACAGCCCCAGCATTTT.

This clone has just a few counts. The rearrangement uses TRBV7-9 and TRBJ2-7, with D maybe TRBD2 (6 bases). Germline CDR1 reads SEHNR; CDR2 reads FQNEAQ (reference sequence). Trimming pared 5 bases from V and 2 bases from J, leaving 16 bases between. The CDR3 is 15 amino acids. The CDR3 DNA reads TGTGCCAGCAGCCCCCCCGGGAGCCGTACCTACGAGCAGTACTTC. Amino acid sequence: CASSPPGSRTYEQYF.

The chain recombines TRBV7-2 with TRBJ2-7; no definite D call. V shed 6 bases and J shed 1 base, with 7 bases lying between them. Germline assignment: CDR1 SGHTA and CDR2 FQGNSA. The CDR3 is made up of 12 amino acids. CDR3 amino acids: CASRTGSYEQYF. CDR3 nucleotides: TGTGCCAGCAGGACTGGTTCCTACGAGCAGTACTTC.

The sample holds a few counts of this clone. V usage is TRBV5-4 and J usage is TRBJ2-5; 11 bases align to TRBD1. The CDR3 covers 14 residues. V shed 4 bases and J 5 bases; nucleotides not matched to a gene: 4. Germline V gene lookup returns CDR1 SGHNT and CDR2 YYREEE (reference sequence). CDR3 in DNA: TGTGCCAGCAGCAGCGGACAGGGGGCGGAGACCCAGTACTTC. Its protein product is CASSSGQGAETQYF.

This clone turned up a few times. Mismatch with germline at one junction end may stem from a read error. The J gene is TRBJ2-5, the V gene TRBV10-3; D is ambiguous. The CDR3 length is 13 residues. Germline V gene sequence: CDR1 ENHRY, CDR2 SYGVKD. CDR3 coding DNA: TGTGCCAGCAGTTACATGCCTGATCAGGCCCAGTACTTC. Translated, it gives CASSYMPDQAQYF.

Here the CDR3 reads CASSEKGSSGNTIYF. CDR3 bases: TGTGCCAGCAGTGAGAAGGGTAGCTCTGGAAACACCATATATTTT. The chain uses TRBV6-1 and TRBJ1-3; D call uncertain. The CDR3 contains 15 residues. V gave up 3 bases and J gave up 0 bases, with 9 bases separating them. CDR1 is MNHNS and CDR2 is SASEGT in the germline V gene.

V gene TRBV4-3 combines with J gene TRBJ2-2; no firm D call. The CDR3 is made up of 16 amino acids. Germline V lookup: CDR1 LGHNA, CDR2 YSLEER. Trimming shortened V by 0 bases and J by 4 bases, and 12 bases separated the two germline ends. The CDR3 protein is CASSQESSGTTGELFF. The CDR3 DNA reads as TGCGCCAGCAGCCAAGAATCTTCAGGAACCACCGGGGAGCTGTTTTTT.